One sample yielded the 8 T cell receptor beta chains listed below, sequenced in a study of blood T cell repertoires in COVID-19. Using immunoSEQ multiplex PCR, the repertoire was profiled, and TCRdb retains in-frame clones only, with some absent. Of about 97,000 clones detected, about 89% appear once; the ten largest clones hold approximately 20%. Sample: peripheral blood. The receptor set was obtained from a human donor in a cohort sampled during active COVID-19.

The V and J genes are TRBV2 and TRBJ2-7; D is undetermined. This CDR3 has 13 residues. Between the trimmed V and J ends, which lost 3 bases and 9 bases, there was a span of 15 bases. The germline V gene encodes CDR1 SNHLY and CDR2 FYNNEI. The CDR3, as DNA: TGTGCCAGCAGTGATTTTGATTCGTTGGCGCAGTACTTC. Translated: CASSDFDSLAQYF.

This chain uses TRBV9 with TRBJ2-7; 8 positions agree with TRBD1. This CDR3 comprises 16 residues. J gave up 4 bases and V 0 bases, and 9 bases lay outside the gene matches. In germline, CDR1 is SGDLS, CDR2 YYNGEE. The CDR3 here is CASSVDPGTGVYEQYF. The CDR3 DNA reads TGTGCCAGCAGCGTAGACCCCGGGACAGGCGTTTACGAGCAGTACTTC.

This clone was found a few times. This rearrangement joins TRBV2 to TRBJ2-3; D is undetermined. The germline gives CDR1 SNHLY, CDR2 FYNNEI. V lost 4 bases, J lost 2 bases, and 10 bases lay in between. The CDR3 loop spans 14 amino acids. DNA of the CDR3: TGTGCCAGCAGTGCTCAGATTTACACAGATACGCAGTATTTT. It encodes CASSAQIYTDTQYF.

CDR3 sequence reads: CASSELGGGGEKLFF. In DNA form, the CDR3 reads TGTGCCAGCAGTGAACTCGGAGGGGGCGGTGAAAAACTGTTTTTT. The chain uses TRBV2 and TRBJ1-4, with 7 bases lining up with TRBD1. CDR1 and CDR2 from the germline V gene are SNHLY and FYNNEI. With V trimmed by 2 bases and J by 7 bases, 7 bases remained unmatched. This CDR3 contains 15 residues.

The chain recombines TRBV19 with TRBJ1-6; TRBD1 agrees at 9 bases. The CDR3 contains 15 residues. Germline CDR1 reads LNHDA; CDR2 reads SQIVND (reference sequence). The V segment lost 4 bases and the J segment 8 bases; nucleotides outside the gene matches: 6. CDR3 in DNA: TGTGCCAGTAGTACCCCGGGACAGGGTGATTCACCCCTCCACTTT. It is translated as CASSTPGQGDSPLHF.

The CDR3 DNA reads as TGTGCCAGCAGCCAAGGCACTAGCCTCACAGATACGCAGTATTTT. Translated, it gives CASSQGTSLTDTQYF. The chain carries TRBV3-1 (or the pseudogene TRBV3-2) and TRBJ2-3, with D perhaps TRBD2 (6 bases). The germline V gene has CDR1 LGHDT and CDR2 YNNKEL (reference sequence). The CDR3 runs to 15 residues. Trimming cost V 1 base and J 2 bases, with 10 bases left between them.

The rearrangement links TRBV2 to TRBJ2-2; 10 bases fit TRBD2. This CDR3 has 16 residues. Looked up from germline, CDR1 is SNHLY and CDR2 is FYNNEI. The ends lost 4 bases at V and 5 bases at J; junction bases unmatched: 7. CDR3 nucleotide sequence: TGTGCCAGCAGTGCTATAGCGGGAGGAAAGACCGGGGAGCTGTTTTTT. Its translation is CASSAIAGGKTGELFF.

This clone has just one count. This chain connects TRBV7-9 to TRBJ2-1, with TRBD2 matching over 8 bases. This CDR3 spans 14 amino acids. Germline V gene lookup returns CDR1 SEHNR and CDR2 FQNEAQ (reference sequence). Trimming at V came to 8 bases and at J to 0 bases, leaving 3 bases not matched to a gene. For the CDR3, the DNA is TGTGCCAGCGGCGGGGGGAGCTCCTACAATGAGCAGTTCTTC. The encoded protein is CASGGGSSYNEQFF.